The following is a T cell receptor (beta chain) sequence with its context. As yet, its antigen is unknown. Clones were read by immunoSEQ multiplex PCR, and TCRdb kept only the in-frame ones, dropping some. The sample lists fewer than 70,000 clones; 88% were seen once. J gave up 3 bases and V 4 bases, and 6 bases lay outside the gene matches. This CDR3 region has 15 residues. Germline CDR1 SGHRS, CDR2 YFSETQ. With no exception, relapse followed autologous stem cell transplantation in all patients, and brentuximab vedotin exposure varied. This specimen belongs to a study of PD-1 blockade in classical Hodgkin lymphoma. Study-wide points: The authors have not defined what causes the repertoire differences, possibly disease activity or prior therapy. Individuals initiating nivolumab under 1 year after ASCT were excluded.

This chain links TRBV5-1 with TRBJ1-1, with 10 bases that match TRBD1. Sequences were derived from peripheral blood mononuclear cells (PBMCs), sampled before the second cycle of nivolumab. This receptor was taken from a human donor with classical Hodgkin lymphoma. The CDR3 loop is CASSPRTGGDTEAFF. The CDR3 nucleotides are TGCGCCAGCAGCCCACGGACAGGGGGGGACACTGAAGCTTTCTTT.